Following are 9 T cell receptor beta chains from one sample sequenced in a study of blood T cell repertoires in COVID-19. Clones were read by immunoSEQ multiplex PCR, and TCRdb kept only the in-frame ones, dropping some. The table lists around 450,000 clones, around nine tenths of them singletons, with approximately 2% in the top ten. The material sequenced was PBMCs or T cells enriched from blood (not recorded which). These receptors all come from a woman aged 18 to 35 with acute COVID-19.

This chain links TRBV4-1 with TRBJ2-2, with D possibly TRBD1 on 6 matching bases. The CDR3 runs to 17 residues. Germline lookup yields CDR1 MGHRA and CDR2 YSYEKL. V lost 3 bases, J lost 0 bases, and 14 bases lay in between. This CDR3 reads CASSQGRSGANTGELFF. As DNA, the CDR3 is TGCGCCAGCAGCCAGGGCCGATCAGGGGCGAACACCGGGGAGCTGTTTTTT.

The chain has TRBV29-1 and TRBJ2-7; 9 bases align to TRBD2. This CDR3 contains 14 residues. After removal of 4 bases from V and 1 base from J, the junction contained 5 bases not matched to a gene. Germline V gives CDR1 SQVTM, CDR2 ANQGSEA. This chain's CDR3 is CSVVGGRGSYEQYF. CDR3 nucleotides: TGCAGCGTTGTGGGCGGGAGGGGGTCCTACGAGCAGTACTTC.

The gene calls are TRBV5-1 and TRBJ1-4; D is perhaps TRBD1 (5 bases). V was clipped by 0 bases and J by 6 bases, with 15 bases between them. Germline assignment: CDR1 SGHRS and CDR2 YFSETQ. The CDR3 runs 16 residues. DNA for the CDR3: TGCGCCAGCAGCTTGGGTCCGGGACTTCCGGATGAAAAACTGTTTTTT. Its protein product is CASSLGPGLPDEKLFF.

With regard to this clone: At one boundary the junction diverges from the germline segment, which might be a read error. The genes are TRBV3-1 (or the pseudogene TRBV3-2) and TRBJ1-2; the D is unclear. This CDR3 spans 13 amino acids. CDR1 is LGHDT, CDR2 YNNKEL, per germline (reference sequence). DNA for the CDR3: TGTGCCAGCAGCCTAGACACCCAGTATGCCTACACCTTC. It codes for CASSLDTQYAYTF.

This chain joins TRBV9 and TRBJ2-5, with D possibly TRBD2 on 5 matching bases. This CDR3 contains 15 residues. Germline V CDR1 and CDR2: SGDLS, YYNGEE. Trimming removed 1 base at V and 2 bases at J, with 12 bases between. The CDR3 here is CASSVYGSGQETQYF. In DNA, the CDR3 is TGTGCCAGCAGCGTATACGGATCGGGGCAAGAGACCCAGTACTTC.

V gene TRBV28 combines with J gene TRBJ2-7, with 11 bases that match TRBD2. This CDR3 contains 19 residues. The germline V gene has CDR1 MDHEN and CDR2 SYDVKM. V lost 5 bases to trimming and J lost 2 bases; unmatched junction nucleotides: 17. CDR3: CASSTAPGTSGAVTYEQYF. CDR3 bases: TGTGCCAGCAGTACAGCCCCCGGGACTAGCGGCGCCGTGACCTACGAGCAGTACTTC. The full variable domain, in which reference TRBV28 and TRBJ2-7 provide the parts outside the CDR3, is DVKVTQSSRYLVKRTGEKVFLECVQDMDHENMFWYRQDPGLGLRLIYFSYDVKMKEKGDIPEGYSVSREKKERFSLILESASTNQTSMYLCASSTAPGTSGAVTYEQYFGPGTRLTVT.

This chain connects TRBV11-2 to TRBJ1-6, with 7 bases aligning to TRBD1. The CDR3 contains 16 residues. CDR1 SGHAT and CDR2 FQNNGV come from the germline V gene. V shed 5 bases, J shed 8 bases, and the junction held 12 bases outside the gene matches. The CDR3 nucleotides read TGTGCCAGCAGCAGGACAGGATATATCTCGGATTCACCCCTCCACTTT. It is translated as CASSRTGYISDSPLHF.

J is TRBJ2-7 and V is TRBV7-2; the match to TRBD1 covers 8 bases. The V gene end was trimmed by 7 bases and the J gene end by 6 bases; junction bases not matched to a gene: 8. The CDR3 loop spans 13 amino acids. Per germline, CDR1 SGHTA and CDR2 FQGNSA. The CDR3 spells CASTSRDRGEQYF. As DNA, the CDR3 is TGTGCCAGCACCTCCCGAGACAGGGGCGAGCAGTACTTC. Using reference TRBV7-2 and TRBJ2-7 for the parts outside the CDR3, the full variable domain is GAGVSQSPSNKVTEKGKDVELRCDPISGHTALYWYRQSLGQGLEFLIYFQGNSAPDKSGLPSDRFSAERTGGSVSTLTIQRTQQEDSAVYLCASTSRDRGEQYFGPGTRLTVT.

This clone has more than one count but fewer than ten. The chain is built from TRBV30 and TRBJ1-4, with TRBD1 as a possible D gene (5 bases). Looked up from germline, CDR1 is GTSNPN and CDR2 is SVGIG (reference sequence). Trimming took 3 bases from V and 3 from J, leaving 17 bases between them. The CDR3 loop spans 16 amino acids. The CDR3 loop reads CAWSLRDWGSNEKLFF. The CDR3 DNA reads TGTGCCTGGAGCCTCCGGGACTGGGGGTCTAATGAAAAACTGTTTTTT.